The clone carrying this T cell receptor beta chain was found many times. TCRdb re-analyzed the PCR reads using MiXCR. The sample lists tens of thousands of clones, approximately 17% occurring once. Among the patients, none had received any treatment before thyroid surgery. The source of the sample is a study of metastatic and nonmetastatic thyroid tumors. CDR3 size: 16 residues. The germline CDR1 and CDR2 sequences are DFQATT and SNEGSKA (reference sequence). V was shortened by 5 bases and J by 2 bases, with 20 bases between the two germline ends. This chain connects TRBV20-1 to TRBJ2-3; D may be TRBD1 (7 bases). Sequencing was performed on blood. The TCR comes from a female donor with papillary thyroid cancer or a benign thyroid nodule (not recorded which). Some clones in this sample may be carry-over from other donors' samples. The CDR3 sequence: CSAPERWRGHTDTQYF. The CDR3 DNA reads TGCAGTGCTCCGGAGAGGTGGAGGGGGCACACAGATACGCAGTATTTT.